Shown below are 29 T cell receptor beta chains from a single sample sequenced in a study of control samples from healthy donors and cancer patients. Assay used: immunoSEQ multiplex PCR; TCRdb lists only in-frame clones, some missing. This sample has 63,000 or so clones, with over 75% found just once. Sequencing was performed on blood. All receptors come from a man between 50 and 59 years old in good health.

The chain is built from TRBV30 and TRBJ2-7; 8 positions agree with TRBD2. Losses at the gene ends were 2 bases for V and 6 bases for J; bases not matched to a gene: 24. The CDR3 totals 19 residues. The germline V gene has CDR1 GTSNPN and CDR2 SVGIG (reference sequence). The CDR3 region is CAWSPPFGLAGSREVEQYF. For the CDR3, the DNA is TGTGCCTGGAGTCCCCCTTTCGGACTAGCAGGGTCTAGAGAGGTCGAGCAGTACTTC.

The V and J genes are TRBV12-3 or TRBV12-4 and TRBJ2-4; D ambiguous. Deletions cut 3 bases from V and 5 bases from J, with 8 bases between. This CDR3 is built from 13 residues. This CDR3 is CASSFNGENIQYF. The DNA of the CDR3 is TGTGCCAGCAGTTTCAACGGCGAAAACATTCAGTACTTC.

The CDR3: CASYLMSWDRAYEQYF. In DNA form, the CDR3 reads TGTGCCAGCTACCTTATGTCTTGGGACCGAGCCTACGAGCAGTACTTC. The chain couples TRBV5-6 to TRBJ2-7; tentatively, D is TRBD1 or TRBD2 (5 bases each). The CDR3 contains 16 residues. V lost 7 bases, J lost 2 bases, and 22 bases lay in between. Germline assignment: CDR1 SGHDT and CDR2 YYEEEE.

The rearrangement joins TRBV5-1 to TRBJ2-1; D is uncertain. Germline V gene sequence: CDR1 SGHRS, CDR2 YFSETQ. The CDR3 has 13 amino acids. V lost 4 bases and J 7 bases, leaving 12 bases between the germline ends. The CDR3 loop reads CASSLMFRNEQFF. In DNA, the CDR3 is TGCGCCAGCAGCCTGATGTTTAGGAATGAGCAGTTCTTC.

This clone is a singleton in its sample. J is TRBJ2-7 and V is TRBV6-2 or TRBV6-3, with 10 bases matching TRBD1. Losses at the gene ends were 6 bases for V and 1 base for J; bases not matched to a gene: 3. Germline values: CDR1 MNHEY, CDR2 SVGEGT. The CDR3 is made up of 14 amino acids. The CDR3 coding sequence is TGTGCCAGCAGCGACAGGGGGCCTTCCTACGAGCAGTACTTC. Its translation: CASSDRGPSYEQYF.

J is TRBJ1-4 and V is TRBV5-6, with D possibly being TRBD1 (6 bases). From germline, CDR1 is SGHDT and CDR2 YYEEEE. V was clipped by 4 bases and J by 4 bases, with 14 bases between them. CDR3 length: 15 amino acids. The CDR3 is CASSPLDSDNEKLFF. In DNA, the CDR3 is TGTGCCAGCAGCCCCTTGGACAGCGATAATGAAAAACTGTTTTTT.

This clone has more than one count but fewer than ten. V is TRBV6-5 and J is TRBJ2-1; 8 bases map to TRBD2. CDR3 size: 14 residues. The J segment lost 6 bases and the V segment lost 8 bases, leaving 9 bases of the junction unmatched. Per germline, CDR1 MNHEY and CDR2 SVGAGI. The CDR3 bases are TGTGCCAGCGGTCGGGGGGGGCCGGGCAATGAGCAGTTCTTC. Encoded protein: CASGRGGPGNEQFF.

V gene TRBV12-5 combines with J gene TRBJ1-3; D may be TRBD1 (5 bases). V was pared by 7 bases and J by 0 bases, with 10 bases between. The germline gives CDR1 LGHNT, CDR2 FRNRAP. The CDR3 is made up of 14 amino acids. In nucleotides, the CDR3 is TGTGCTAGTGCCGCGACAGTCTCTGGAAACACCATATATTTT. As protein: CASAATVSGNTIYF.

The V call is TRBV28, the J call TRBJ1-1, with TRBD1 identical over 8 bases. CDR1 MDHEN and CDR2 SYDVKM come from the germline V gene. J was trimmed by 4 bases and V by 7 bases; bases with no gene match: 11. CDR3 size: 15 residues. Here the CDR3 DNA reads TGTGCCAGCAATGGGCAGGGCGGGACAGGCACTGAAGCTTTCTTT. Its translation is CASNGQGGTGTEAFF.

The CDR3 sequence: CASRPGQGSSGANVLTF. The CDR3 region has the DNA TGTGCCAGTAGACCGGGACAGGGATCCTCTGGGGCCAACGTCCTGACTTTC. This chain joins TRBV19 and TRBJ2-6; TRBD1 matches at 9 bases. Trimming took 6 bases from V and 0 from J; bases not matched to a gene: 6. The V gene's germline CDR1 is LNHDA and CDR2 SQIVND (reference sequence). The CDR3 runs to 17 residues. Drawing the rest from reference TRBV19 and TRBJ2-6, the complete variable domain is DGGITQSPKYLFRKEGQNVTLSCEQNLNHDAMYWYRQDPGQGLRLIYYSQIVNDFQKGDIAEGYSVSREKKESFPLTVTSAQKNPTAFYLCASRPGQGSSGANVLTFGAGSRLTVL.

The chain joins TRBV2 to TRBJ2-1; 8 bases line up with TRBD1. The CDR3 runs to 14 residues. The V and J ends lost 10 bases and 8 bases, in that order; junction bases with no gene match: 13. CDR1 is SNHLY, CDR2 FYNNEI, per germline. The CDR3 spells CATQGQGFDDEQFF. DNA of the CDR3: TGTGCCACCCAAGGACAGGGCTTTGACGATGAGCAGTTCTTC.

The rearrangement uses TRBV5-1 and TRBJ2-3; 13 nucleotides match TRBD2. V gave up 3 bases and J gave up 2 bases; unmatched junction bases: 9. CDR1 is SGHRS, CDR2 YFSETQ, per germline. The CDR3 has 18 amino acids. The CDR3 nucleotides are TGCGCCAGCAGCTCCGGACTAGCGGGAGCCCAATCCACAGATACGCAGTATTTT. The encoded protein is CASSSGLAGAQSTDTQYF.

J is TRBJ2-2 and V is TRBV5-1; TRBD1 is a possible D gene (6 bases). The CDR3 extends over 13 amino acids. V was shortened by 3 bases and J by 5 bases, with 8 bases between the two germline ends. Germline CDR1 reads SGHRS; CDR2 reads YFSETQ. The CDR3 bases are TGCGCCAGCAGCTCTCAGGGGACCGGGGAGCTGTTTTTT. Its protein is CASSSQGTGELFF. Combining the CDR3 with reference TRBV5-1 and TRBJ2-2 gives the whole variable domain KAGVTQTPRYLIKTRGQQVTLSCSPISGHRSVSWYQQTPGQGLQFLFEYFSETQRNKGNFPGRFSGRQFSNSRSEMNVSTLELGDSALYLCASSSQGTGELFFGEGSRLTVL.

This sequence joins TRBV28 and TRBJ2-7; weak D call: TRBD2 (6 bases). Trimming shortened V by 5 bases and J by 3 bases, and 11 bases separated the two germline ends. CDR3 length equals 13 residues. CDR1 and CDR2 (germline): MDHEN, SYDVKM. The CDR3 sequence: CASSTAGIYEQYF. The CDR3 nucleotides read TGTGCCAGCAGTACGGCGGGAATCTACGAGCAGTACTTC. Complete variable domain (other parts from reference TRBV28 and TRBJ2-7): DVKVTQSSRYLVKRTGEKVFLECVQDMDHENMFWYRQDPGLGLRLIYFSYDVKMKEKGDIPEGYSVSREKKERFSLILESASTNQTSMYLCASSTAGIYEQYFGPGTRLTVT.

The chain combines TRBV2 with TRBJ2-5; perhaps TRBD2 as D (5 bases). Germline lookup yields CDR1 SNHLY and CDR2 FYNNEI. The CDR3 is made up of 15 amino acids. V lost 3 bases and J 4 bases, leaving 15 bases between the germline ends. CDR3 sequence reads: CASSEWVARTETQYF. The CDR3, as DNA: TGTGCCAGCAGTGAGTGGGTAGCGAGGACAGAGACCCAGTACTTC.

As DNA, the CDR3 is TGTGCCAGCAGCGCGGCTGGCACAGATACGCAGTATTTT. Its protein product is CASSAAGTDTQYF. The chain links TRBV9 to TRBJ2-3; unclear D gene. Trimming cost V 3 bases and J 1 base, with 6 bases left between them. The CDR3 has 13 amino acids. Germline V gene lookup returns CDR1 SGDLS and CDR2 YYNGEE.

This chain joins TRBV24-1 and TRBJ2-7; tentatively, D is TRBD1 (5 bases). The V gene's germline CDR1 is KGHDR and CDR2 SFDVKD. V was trimmed by 6 bases and J by 3 bases, leaving 8 bases between them. CDR3 length equals 12 residues. The CDR3 sequence is CATSSQGYEQYF. The DNA for the CDR3 is TGTGCCACCAGTTCGCAGGGCTACGAGCAGTACTTC.

This chain joins TRBV14 and TRBJ2-1, with D hard to call. The germline CDR1 and CDR2 sequences are SGHDN and FVKESK. This CDR3 is built from 12 residues. V was trimmed by 4 bases and J by 8 bases, leaving 9 bases between them. CDR3 nucleotide sequence: TGTGCCAGCAGCCCCAGGTGGGATGAGCAGTTCTTC. Translation: CASSPRWDEQFF.

The chain recombines TRBV6-5 with TRBJ2-7; 11 bases are shared with TRBD1. V shed 5 bases and J 4 bases; nucleotides not matched to a gene: 7. Germline V CDR1 and CDR2: MNHEY, SVGAGI. The CDR3 consists of 15 residues. As DNA, the CDR3 is TGTGCCAGCAGTACCTGGACAGGGGGCTCGTACGAGCAGTACTTC. This codes for CASSTWTGGSYEQYF.

This chain uses TRBV6-2 or TRBV6-3 with TRBJ2-7; D ambiguous. Germline CDR1 MNHEY, CDR2 SVGEGT. There are 15 residues in the CDR3. Trimming cost V 5 bases and J 4 bases, with 18 bases left between them. The DNA of the CDR3 is TGTGCCAGCAGTAATACCGCGAGGAAATGGTACGAGCAGTACTTC. Translating it yields CASSNTARKWYEQYF.

V and J are TRBV27 and TRBJ2-6; D is undetermined. V was clipped by 3 bases and J by 3 bases, with 15 bases between them. The V gene's germline CDR1 is MNHEY and CDR2 SMNVEV (reference sequence). This CDR3 contains 17 residues. DNA of the CDR3: TGTGCCAGCAGTTTGAAAGGCCCCGGTTTTGGGGCCAACGTCCTGACTTTC. It yields the protein CASSLKGPGFGANVLTF.

This chain connects TRBV19 to TRBJ2-7, with 8 bases aligning to TRBD1. Germline V gene data show CDR1 as LNHDA and CDR2 as SQIVND (reference sequence). CDR3 length equals 14 residues. V was pared by 3 bases and J by 2 bases, with 3 bases of the junction left unmatched. DNA of the CDR3: TGTGCCAGTAGTATCGACAGGGGCCCCTACGAGCAGTACTTC. Protein product: CASSIDRGPYEQYF.

This clone showed up just a few times. This chain connects TRBV27 to TRBJ2-7, with 9 bases aligning to TRBD2. Trimming cost V 2 bases and J 2 bases; bases outside gene matches: 13. Germline V gene sequence: CDR1 MNHEY, CDR2 SMNVEV (reference sequence). This CDR3 comprises 18 residues. The CDR3 spells CASSLLREGSGVAYEQYF. The CDR3 DNA sequence: TGTGCCAGCAGTTTACTGCGGGAGGGCTCCGGGGTCGCCTACGAGCAGTACTTC.

This clone was detected only a few times. The chain links TRBV11-2 to TRBJ1-1; 8 bases align to TRBD1. The J segment lost 4 bases and the V segment lost 5 bases, leaving 9 bases of the junction unmatched. The CDR3 has 15 residues. CDR1 is SGHAT and CDR2 is FQNNGV in the germline V gene. CDR3 coding DNA: TGTGCCAGCAGCCCTGGACAGGGCGGGATCACTGAAGCTTTCTTT. It yields the protein CASSPGQGGITEAFF.

This clone turned up a few times. The chain combines TRBV6-5 with TRBJ2-7; D gene ambiguous. V dropped 0 bases and J dropped 4 bases, with 13 bases sitting between them. This CDR3 has 15 residues. Germline CDR1 is MNHEY and CDR2 is SVGAGI. The CDR3 spells CASSYSGGYRYEQYF. CDR3 bases: TGTGCCAGCAGTTACTCGGGTGGCTACCGATACGAGCAGTACTTC.

V gene TRBV21-1 combines with J gene TRBJ2-2. TRBV21-1 is listed as a pseudogene. The CDR3 spans 12 residues. CDR3 coding DNA: TGTGCCAGCAGCAGATACACCGGGGAGCTGTTTTTT. Protein product: CASSRYTGELFF.

V and J are TRBV29-1 and TRBJ1-1; D might be TRBD1 (5 bases). CDR1 and CDR2 (germline): SQVTM, ANQGSEA. The ends were cut back, 8 bases at V and 7 bases at J, with 23 bases in the middle. The CDR3 contains 14 residues. CDR3 nucleotides: TGCAGCACGGACCGGGACTGGGGAGGGGATGAAGCTTTCTTT. It yields the protein CSTDRDWGGDEAFF.

The chain carries TRBV11-3 and TRBJ1-2; 9 bases match TRBD1. After removal of 8 bases from V and 6 bases from J, the junction contained 13 bases not matched to a gene. The CDR3 length is 15 residues. CDR1 is SGHNT, CDR2 YENEEA, per germline. CDR3 sequence: CASESRDRVNHGYTF. CDR3 in DNA: TGTGCCAGCGAGAGCCGGGACAGGGTAAATCATGGCTACACCTTC.

J is TRBJ2-2 and V is TRBV7-2, with D maybe TRBD1 (7 bases). The CDR3 is 15 residues long. V shed 2 bases and J shed 4 bases, with 11 bases lying between them. The germline V gene has CDR1 SGHTA and CDR2 FQGNSA. For the CDR3, the DNA is TGTGCCAGCAGCTTACGTCAGGGGGGCACCGGGGAGCTGTTTTTT. Protein product: CASSLRQGGTGELFF.